These T cell receptor beta chains were read from a single sample in a study of blood T cell repertoires in COVID-19. Profiled with immunoSEQ multiplex PCR; TCRdb holds only in-frame clones, not every one. The sample has more than 250,000 clones, approximately 86% seen once. The sample was peripheral blood. These receptors were taken from a young man with active or convalescent COVID-19. Each CDR3 is given without its conserved first and last residue. A D gene is named only where the DNA matches it firmly.

TRBV12-5	TRBJ1-5	-	ASGLSPTVQH
TRBV10-3	TRBJ2-1	-	AISDPSVGTGSYNEQF
TRBV9	TRBJ2-2	TRBD2	ASSAEQGPAGGTGELF
TRBV30	TRBJ1-5	-	AWSVGSAQGPQH
TRBV5-1	TRBJ2-7	TRBD1	ASRGEGAYYEQY
TRBV2	TRBJ1-2	TRBD1	ASSALGQNYGYT
TRBV12-3/TRBV12-4	TRBJ2-7	-	ASSLGTSYEQY
TRBV30	TRBJ2-3	-	AWSRNRDTQY
TRBV19	TRBJ1-2	TRBD1	ASKPTGTGPLHYT
TRBV19	TRBJ2-1	-	ASSPLTRGNEQF
TRBV9	TRBJ2-3	TRBD2	ASSVDGLGDTQY
TRBV9	TRBJ1-2	TRBD1	ASSSDRGNYGYT
TRBV28	TRBJ2-7	-	ASSSWGQLGYEQY
TRBV6-5	TRBJ1-2	-	ASSYDISNYGYT